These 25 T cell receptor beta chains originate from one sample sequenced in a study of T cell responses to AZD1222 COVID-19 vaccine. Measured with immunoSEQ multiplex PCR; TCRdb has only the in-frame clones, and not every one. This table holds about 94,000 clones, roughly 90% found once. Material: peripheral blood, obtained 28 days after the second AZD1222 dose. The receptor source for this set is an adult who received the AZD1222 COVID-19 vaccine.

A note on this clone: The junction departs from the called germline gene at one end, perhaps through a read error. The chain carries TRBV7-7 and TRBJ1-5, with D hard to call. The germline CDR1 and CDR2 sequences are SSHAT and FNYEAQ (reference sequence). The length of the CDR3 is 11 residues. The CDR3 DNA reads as TGTGCTAGCAGCTTAAAGCAGCCCCAGCATTTT. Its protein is CASSLKQPQHF. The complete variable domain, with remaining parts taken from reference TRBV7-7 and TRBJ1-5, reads GAGVSQSPRYKVTKRGQDVTLRCDPISSHATLYWYQQALGQGPEFLTYFNYEAQPDKSGLPSDRFSAERPEGSISTLTIQRTEQRDSAMYRCASSLKQPQHFGDGTRLSIL.

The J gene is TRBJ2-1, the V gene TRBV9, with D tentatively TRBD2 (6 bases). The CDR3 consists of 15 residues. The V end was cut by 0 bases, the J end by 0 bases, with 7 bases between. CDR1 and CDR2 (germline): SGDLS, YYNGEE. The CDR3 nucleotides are TGTGCCAGCAGCGTAGCCGGGGGCTCCTACAATGAGCAGTTCTTC. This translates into CASSVAGGSYNEQFF.

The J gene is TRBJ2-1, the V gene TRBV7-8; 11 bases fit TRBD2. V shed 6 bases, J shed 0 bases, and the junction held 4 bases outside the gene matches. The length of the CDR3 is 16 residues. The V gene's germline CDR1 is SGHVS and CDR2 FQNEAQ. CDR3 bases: TGTGCCAGCAGTTCAACTAGCGGGGGCTCCTACAATGAGCAGTTCTTC. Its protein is CASSSTSGGSYNEQFF.

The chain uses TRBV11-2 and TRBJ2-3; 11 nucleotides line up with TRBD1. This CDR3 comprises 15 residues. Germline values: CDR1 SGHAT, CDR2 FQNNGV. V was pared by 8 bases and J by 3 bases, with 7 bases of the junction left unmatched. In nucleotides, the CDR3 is TGTGCCAGCGGACAGGGGGCGGCAGCGACAGATACGCAGTATTTT. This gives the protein CASGQGAAATDTQYF.

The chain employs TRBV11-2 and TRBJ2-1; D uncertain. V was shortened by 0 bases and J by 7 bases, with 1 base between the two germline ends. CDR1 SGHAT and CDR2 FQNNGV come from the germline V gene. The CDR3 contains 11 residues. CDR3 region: CASSLENEQFF. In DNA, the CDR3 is TGTGCCAGCAGCTTAGAGAATGAGCAGTTCTTC.

The CDR3 bases are TGTGCCAGCAGCCGACGGACAGTCTCCTATAATTCACCCCTCCACTTT. This codes for CASSRRTVSYNSPLHF. V gene TRBV5-8 combines with J gene TRBJ1-6, with TRBD1 as a possible D gene (6 bases). This CDR3 is 16 amino acids long. Trimming cost V 4 bases and J 0 bases, with 11 bases left between them. The germline gives CDR1 SGHTS, CDR2 YDEGEE.

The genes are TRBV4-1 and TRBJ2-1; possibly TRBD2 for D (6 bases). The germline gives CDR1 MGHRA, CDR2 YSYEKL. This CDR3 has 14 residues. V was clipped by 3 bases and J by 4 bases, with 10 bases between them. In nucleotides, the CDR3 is TGCGCCAGCAGCCACACGGGGACTTACAATGAGCAGTTCTTC. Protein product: CASSHTGTYNEQFF.

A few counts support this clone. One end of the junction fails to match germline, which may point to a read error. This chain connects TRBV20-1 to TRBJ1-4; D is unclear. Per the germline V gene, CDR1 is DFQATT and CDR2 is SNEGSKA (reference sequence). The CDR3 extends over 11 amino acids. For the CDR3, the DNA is TGTAGCCCCTCCATGGGGGAAAAACTGTTTTTT. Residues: CSPSMGEKLFF.

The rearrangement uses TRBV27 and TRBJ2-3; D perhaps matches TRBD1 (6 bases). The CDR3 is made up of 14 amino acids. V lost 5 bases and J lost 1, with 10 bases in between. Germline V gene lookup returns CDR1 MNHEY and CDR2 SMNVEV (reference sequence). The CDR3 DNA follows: TGTGCCAGCAGTAGACAGGACGGCACAGATACGCAGTATTTT. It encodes CASSRQDGTDTQYF.

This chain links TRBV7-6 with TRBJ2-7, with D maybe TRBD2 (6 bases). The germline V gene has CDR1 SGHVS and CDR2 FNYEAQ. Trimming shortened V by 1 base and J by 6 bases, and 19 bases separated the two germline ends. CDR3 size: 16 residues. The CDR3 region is CASSLEAGGLASEQYF. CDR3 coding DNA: TGTGCCAGCAGCTTAGAAGCGGGCGGGCTAGCTAGCGAGCAGTACTTC.

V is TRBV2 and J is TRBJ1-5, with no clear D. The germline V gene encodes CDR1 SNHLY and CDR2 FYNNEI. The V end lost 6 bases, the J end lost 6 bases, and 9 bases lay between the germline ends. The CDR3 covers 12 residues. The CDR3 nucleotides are TGTGCCAGCAGGGAGGACGCTCAGCCCCAGCATTTT. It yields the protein CASREDAQPQHF.

CDR3 bases: TGTGCCAGTGAGACTAGCGGGGGCTACAATGAGCAGTTCTTC. Translating it yields CASETSGGYNEQFF. The V and J genes are TRBV6-5 and TRBJ2-1, with TRBD2 identical over 12 bases. The CDR3 consists of 14 residues. Germline V lookup: CDR1 MNHEY, CDR2 SVGAGI. The V segment lost 9 bases and the J segment 3 bases; nucleotides outside the gene matches: 3.

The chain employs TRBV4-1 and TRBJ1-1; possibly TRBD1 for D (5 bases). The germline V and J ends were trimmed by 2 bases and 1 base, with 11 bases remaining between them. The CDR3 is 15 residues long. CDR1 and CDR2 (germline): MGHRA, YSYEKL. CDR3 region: CASSQPGPENTEAFF. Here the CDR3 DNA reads TGCGCCAGCAGCCAACCGGGACCCGAGAACACTGAAGCTTTCTTT.

The CDR3 sequence: CATHVQGAGSNQPQHF. The CDR3 nucleotides read TGTGCCACCCACGTTCAGGGGGCTGGTAGCAATCAGCCCCAGCATTTT. V usage is TRBV28 and J usage is TRBJ1-5; TRBD1 agrees at 8 bases. Germline V gene lookup returns CDR1 MDHEN and CDR2 SYDVKM. This CDR3 is 16 amino acids long. Trimming took 10 bases from V and 0 from J; bases not matched to a gene: 11.

In nucleotides, the CDR3 is TGCGCCAGCAGCCCCGGGGTGCGGGAGGCCAGGGAGACCCAGTACTTC. Translating gives CASSPGVREARETQYF. This rearrangement joins TRBV5-1 to TRBJ2-5; 8 nucleotides align to TRBD2. The V gene end was trimmed by 4 bases and the J gene end by 5 bases; junction bases not matched to a gene: 13. The V gene's germline CDR1 is SGHRS and CDR2 YFSETQ. CDR3 length: 16 amino acids.

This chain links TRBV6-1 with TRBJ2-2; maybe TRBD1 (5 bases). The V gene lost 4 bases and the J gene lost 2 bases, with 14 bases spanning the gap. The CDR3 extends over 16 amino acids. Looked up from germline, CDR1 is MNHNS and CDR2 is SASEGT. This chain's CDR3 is CASSGGRGANTGELFF. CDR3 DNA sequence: TGTGCCAGCAGTGGAGGAAGGGGTGCCAACACCGGGGAGCTGTTTTTT.

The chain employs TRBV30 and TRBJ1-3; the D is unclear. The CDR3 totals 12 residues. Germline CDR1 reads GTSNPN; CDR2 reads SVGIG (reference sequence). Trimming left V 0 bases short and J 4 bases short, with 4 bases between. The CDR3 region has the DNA TGTGCCTGGAGTGTACAAGGAAACACCATATATTTT. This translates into CAWSVQGNTIYF.

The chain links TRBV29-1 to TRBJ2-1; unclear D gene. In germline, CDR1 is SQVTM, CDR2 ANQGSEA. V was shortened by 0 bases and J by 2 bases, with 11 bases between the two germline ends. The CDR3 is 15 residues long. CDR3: CSVEDPAPTYNEQFF. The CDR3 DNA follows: TGCAGCGTTGAAGACCCAGCCCCTACCTACAATGAGCAGTTCTTC.

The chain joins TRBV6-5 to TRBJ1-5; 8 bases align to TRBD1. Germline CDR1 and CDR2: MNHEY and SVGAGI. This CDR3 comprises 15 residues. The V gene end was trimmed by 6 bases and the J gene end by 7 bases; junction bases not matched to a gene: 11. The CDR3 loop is CASRAQGVDGQPQHF. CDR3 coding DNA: TGTGCCAGCAGAGCACAGGGGGTAGATGGGCAGCCCCAGCATTTT.

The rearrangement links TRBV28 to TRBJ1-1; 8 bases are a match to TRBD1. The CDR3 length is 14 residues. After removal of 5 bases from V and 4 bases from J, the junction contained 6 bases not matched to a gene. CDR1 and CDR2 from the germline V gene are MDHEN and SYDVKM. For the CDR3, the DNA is TGTGCCAGCAGTCTAGGACAGGGAAGCACTGAAGCTTTCTTT. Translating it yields CASSLGQGSTEAFF. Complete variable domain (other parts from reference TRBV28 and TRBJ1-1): DVKVTQSSRYLVKRTGEKVFLECVQDMDHENMFWYRQDPGLGLRLIYFSYDVKMKEKGDIPEGYSVSREKKERFSLILESASTNQTSMYLCASSLGQGSTEAFFGQGTRLTVV.

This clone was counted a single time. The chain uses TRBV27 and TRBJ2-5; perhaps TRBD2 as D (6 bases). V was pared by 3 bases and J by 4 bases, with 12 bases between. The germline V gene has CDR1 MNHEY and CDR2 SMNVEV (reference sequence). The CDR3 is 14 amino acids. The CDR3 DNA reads TGTGCCAGCAGTTTCCTTGGGGGAGGAGAGACCCAGTACTTC. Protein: CASSFLGGGETQYF.

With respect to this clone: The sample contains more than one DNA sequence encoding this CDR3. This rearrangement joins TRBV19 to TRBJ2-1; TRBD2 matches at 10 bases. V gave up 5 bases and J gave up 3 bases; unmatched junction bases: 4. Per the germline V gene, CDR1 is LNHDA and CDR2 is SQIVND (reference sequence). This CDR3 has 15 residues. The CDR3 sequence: CASSPLAGDYNEQFF. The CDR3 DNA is TGTGCCAGTAGTCCCCTAGCGGGGGACTACAATGAGCAGTTCTTC.

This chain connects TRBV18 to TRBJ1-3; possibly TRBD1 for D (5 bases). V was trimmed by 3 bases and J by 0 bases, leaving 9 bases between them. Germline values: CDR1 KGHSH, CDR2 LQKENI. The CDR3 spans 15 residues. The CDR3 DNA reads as TGTGCCAGCTCACCCGCAGGGTCCTCTGGAAACACCATATATTTT. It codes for CASSPAGSSGNTIYF.

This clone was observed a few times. The DNA for the CDR3 is TGTGCCAGCAGCAAAGGGAGACGCTCCTACGAGCAGTACTTC. Translation gives CASSKGRRSYEQYF. V usage is TRBV21-1 and J usage is TRBJ2-7; the DNA was not compared with TRBD2, the D call given in the table. TRBV21-1 is a pseudogene segment. The CDR3 covers 14 residues.

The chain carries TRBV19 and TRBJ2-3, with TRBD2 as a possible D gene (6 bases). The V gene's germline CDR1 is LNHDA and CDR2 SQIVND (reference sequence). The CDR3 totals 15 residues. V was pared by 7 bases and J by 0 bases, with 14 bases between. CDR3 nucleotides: TGTGCCAGTAACTCTCTTAGCGGCAGCACAGATACGCAGTATTTT. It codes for CASNSLSGSTDTQYF. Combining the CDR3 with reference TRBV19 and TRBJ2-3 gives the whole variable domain DGGITQSPKYLFRKEGQNVTLSCEQNLNHDAMYWYRQDPGQGLRLIYYSQIVNDFQKGDIAEGYSVSREKKESFPLTVTSAQKNPTAFYLCASNSLSGSTDTQYFGPGTRLTVL.